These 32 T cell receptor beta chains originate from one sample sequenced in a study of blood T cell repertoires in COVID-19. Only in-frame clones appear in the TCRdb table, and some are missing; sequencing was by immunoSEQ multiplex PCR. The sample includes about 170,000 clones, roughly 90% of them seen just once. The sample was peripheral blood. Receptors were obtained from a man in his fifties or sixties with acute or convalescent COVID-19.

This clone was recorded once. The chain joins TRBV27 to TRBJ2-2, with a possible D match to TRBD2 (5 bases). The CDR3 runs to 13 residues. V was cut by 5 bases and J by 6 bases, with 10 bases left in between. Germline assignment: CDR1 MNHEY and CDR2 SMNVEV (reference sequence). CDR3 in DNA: TGTGCCAGCAGTCCCTCGGGGTCCGGGGAGCTGTTTTTT. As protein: CASSPSGSGELFF.

The CDR3 sequence is CASRAPWDMGYEQYF. The CDR3 coding sequence is TGTGCCAGCAGGGCCCCTTGGGACATGGGCTACGAGCAGTACTTC. The V call is TRBV28, the J call TRBJ2-7, with D possibly TRBD1 on 6 matching bases. CDR3 size: 15 residues. V was pared by 6 bases and J by 3 bases, with 18 bases between. CDR1 is MDHEN, CDR2 SYDVKM, per germline.

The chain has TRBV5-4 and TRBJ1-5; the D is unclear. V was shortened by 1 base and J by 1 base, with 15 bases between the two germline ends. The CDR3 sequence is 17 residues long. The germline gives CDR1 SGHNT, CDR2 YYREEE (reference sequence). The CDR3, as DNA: TGTGCCAGCAGCTTGAAGGAACAGTTACAGAGCAATCAGCCCCAGCATTTT. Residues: CASSLKEQLQSNQPQHF.

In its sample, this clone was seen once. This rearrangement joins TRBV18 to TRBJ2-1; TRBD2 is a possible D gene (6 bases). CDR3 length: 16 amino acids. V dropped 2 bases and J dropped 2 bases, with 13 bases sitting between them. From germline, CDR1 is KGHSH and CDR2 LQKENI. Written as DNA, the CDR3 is TGTGCCAGCTCACCAAACCGGGACTCAGCCTACAATGAGCAGTTCTTC. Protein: CASSPNRDSAYNEQFF.

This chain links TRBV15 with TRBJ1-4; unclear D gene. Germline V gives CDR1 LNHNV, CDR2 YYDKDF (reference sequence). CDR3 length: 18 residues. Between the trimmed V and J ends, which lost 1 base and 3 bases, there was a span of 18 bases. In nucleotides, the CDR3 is TGTGCCACCAGCAGAGGTGGCGGAGGCAGACGGCCTAATGAAAAACTGTTTTTT. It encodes CATSRGGGGRRPNEKLFF.

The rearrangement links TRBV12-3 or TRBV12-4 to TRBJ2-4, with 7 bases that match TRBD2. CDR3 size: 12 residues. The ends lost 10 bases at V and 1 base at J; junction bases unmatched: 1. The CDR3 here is CATREAKNIQYF. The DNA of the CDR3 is TGTGCCACGCGGGAGGCCAAAAACATTCAGTACTTC.

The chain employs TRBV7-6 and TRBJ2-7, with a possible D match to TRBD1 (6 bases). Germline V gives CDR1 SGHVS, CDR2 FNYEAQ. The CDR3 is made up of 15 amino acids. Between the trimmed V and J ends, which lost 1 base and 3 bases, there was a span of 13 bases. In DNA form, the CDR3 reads TGTGCCAGCAGCTTAGGCAGGGGAAGTCTCTACGAGCAGTACTTC. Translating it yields CASSLGRGSLYEQYF.

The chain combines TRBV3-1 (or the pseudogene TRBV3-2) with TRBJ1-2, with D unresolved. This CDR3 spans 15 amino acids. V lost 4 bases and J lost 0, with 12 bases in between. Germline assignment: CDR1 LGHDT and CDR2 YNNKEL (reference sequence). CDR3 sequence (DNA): TGTGCCAGCAGCCGGGCAGCCGTTCCTAACTATGGCTACACCTTC. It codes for CASSRAAVPNYGYTF.

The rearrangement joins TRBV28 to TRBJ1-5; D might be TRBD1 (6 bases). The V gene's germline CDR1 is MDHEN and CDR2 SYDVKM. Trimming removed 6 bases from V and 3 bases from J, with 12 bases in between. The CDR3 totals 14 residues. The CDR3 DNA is TGTGCCAGCAGGGCGGGGGGCTACAATCAGCCCCAGCATTTT. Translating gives CASRAGGYNQPQHF.

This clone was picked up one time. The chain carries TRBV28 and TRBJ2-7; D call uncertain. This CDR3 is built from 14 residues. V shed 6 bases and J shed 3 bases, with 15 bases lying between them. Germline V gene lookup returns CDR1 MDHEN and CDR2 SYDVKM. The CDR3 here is CASSHNRKVYEQYF. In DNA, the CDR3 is TGTGCCAGCAGCCACAACAGAAAAGTCTACGAGCAGTACTTC.

The CDR3 sequence is CASSSWDRGTDTQYF. The CDR3 bases are TGTGCCAGCAGCTCTTGGGACAGGGGGACGGATACGCAGTATTTT. The gene calls are TRBV7-8 and TRBJ2-3; 11 bases align to TRBD1. The CDR3 has 15 amino acids. Germline CDR1 reads SGHVS; CDR2 reads FQNEAQ. The ends lost 4 bases at V and 6 bases at J; junction bases unmatched: 6.

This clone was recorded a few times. The CDR3 DNA is TGTGCCAGTAAACAGGTTGGGGACTATGGCTACACCTTC. Translating it yields CASKQVGDYGYTF. V and J are TRBV27 and TRBJ1-2, with D possibly matching TRBD1 (5 bases). The CDR3 is 13 residues long. Trimming removed 9 bases at V and 3 bases at J, with 14 bases between. Germline V lookup: CDR1 MNHEY, CDR2 SMNVEV (reference sequence).

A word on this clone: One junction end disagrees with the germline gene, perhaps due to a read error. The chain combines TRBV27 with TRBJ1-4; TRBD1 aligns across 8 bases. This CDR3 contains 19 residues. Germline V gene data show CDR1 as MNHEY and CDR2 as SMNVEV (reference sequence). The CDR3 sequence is CASSSRHPGQEATNGKLFF. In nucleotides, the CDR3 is TGTGCCAGCAGTAGTCGGCATCCGGGACAGGAAGCAACTAATGGAAAACTGTTTTTT.

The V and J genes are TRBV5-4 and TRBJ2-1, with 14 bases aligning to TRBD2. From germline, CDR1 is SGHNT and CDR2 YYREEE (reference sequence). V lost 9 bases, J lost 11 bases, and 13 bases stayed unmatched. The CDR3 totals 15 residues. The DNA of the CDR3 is TGTGCCACCACACCGGGACTAGCGGGGGCCGACAAGCAGTTCTTC. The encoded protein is CATTPGLAGADKQFF.

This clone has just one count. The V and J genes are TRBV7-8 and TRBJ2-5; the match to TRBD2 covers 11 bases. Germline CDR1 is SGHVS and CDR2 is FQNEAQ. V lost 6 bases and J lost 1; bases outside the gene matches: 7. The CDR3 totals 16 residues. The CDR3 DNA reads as TGTGCCAGCAGGAAATATAGCGGGGGGGCCCAAGAGACCCAGTACTTC. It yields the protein CASRKYSGGAQETQYF.

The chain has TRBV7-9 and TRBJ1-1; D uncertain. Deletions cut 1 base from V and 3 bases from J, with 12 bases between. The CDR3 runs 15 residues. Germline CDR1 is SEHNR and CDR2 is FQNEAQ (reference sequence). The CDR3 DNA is TGTGCCAGCAGCTTAGGACAAGTGTTGGACACTGAAGCTTTCTTT. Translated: CASSLGQVLDTEAFF.

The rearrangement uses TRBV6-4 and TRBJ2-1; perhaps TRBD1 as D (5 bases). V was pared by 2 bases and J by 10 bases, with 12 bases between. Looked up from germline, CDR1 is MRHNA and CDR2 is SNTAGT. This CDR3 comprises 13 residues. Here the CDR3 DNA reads TGTGCCAGCAGTGACCCGCAGGGTGGGGAGCAGTTCTTC. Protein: CASSDPQGGEQFF.

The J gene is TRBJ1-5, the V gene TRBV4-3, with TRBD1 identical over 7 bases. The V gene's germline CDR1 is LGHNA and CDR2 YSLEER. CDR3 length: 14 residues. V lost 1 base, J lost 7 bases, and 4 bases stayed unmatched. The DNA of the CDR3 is TGCGCCAGCAGCCAAGGACAGGGTGAACAGCCCCAGCATTTT. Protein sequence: CASSQGQGEQPQHF.

The CDR3: CASRFGTGENEQFF. The CDR3 region has the DNA TGTGCCAGCAGATTCGGGACAGGGGAAAATGAGCAGTTCTTC. The chain recombines TRBV6-5 with TRBJ2-1; TRBD1 agrees at 10 bases. The CDR3 consists of 14 residues. The ends lost 6 bases at V and 7 bases at J; junction bases unmatched: 6. Per the germline V gene, CDR1 is MNHEY and CDR2 is SVGAGI.

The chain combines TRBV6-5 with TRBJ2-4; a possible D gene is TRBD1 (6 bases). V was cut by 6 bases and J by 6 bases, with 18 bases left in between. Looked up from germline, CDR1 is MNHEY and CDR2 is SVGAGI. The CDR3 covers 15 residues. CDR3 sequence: CASRPGTTFLNIQYF. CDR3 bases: TGTGCCAGCAGGCCCGGGACAACTTTTTTAAACATTCAGTACTTC.

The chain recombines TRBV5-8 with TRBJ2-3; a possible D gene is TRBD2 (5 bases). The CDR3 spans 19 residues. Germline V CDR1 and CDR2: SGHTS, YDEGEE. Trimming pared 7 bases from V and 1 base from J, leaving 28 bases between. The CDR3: CASPALVGAPGERTDTQYF. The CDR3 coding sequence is TGTGCCAGCCCCGCTTTGGTGGGAGCCCCCGGGGAACGCACAGATACGCAGTATTTT.

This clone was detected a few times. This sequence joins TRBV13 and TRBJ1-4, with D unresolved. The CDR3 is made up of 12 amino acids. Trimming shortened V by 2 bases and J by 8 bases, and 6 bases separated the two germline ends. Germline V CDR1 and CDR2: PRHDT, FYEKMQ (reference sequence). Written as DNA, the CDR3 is TGTGCCAGCAGCTTAACTGAAGAAAAACTGTTTTTT. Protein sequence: CASSLTEEKLFF. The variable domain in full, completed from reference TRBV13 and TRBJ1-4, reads AAGVIQSPRHLIKEKRETATLKCYPIPRHDTVYWYQQGPGQDPQFLISFYEKMQSDKGSIPDRFSAQQFSDYHSELNMSSLELGDSALYFCASSLTEEKLFFGSGTQLSVL.

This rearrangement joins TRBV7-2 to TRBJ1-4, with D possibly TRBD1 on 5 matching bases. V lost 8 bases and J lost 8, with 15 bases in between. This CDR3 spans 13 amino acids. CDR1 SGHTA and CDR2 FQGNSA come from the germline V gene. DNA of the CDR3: TGTGCCAGCTCTGGGGGAGGAGGGGAAAAACTGTTTTTT. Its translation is CASSGGGGEKLFF.

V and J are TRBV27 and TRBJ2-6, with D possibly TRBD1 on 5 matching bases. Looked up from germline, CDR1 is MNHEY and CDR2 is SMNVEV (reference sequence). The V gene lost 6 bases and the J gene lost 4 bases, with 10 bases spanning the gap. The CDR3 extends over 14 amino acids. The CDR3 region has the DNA TGTGCCAGCAGGCCAGGGTACGGGGCCAACGTCCTGACTTTC. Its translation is CASRPGYGANVLTF.

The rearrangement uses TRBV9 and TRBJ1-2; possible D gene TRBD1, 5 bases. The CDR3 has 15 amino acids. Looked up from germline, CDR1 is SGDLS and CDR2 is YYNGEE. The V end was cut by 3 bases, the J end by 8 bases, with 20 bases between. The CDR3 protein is CASSGSSLWGRGYTF. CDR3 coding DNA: TGTGCCAGCAGCGGCTCATCTTTGTGGGGCCGGGGCTACACCTTC.

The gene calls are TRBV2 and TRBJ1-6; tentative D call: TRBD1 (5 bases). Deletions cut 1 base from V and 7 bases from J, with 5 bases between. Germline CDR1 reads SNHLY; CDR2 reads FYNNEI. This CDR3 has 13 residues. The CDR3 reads CASSEEGNSPLHF. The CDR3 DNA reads TGTGCCAGCAGTGAAGAGGGGAATTCACCCCTCCACTTT.

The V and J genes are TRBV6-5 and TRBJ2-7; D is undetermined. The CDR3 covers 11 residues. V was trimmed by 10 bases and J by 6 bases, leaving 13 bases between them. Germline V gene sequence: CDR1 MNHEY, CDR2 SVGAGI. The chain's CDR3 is CATLKYGEQYV. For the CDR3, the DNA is TGTGCCACCCTTAAGTACGGCGAGCAGTACGTC.

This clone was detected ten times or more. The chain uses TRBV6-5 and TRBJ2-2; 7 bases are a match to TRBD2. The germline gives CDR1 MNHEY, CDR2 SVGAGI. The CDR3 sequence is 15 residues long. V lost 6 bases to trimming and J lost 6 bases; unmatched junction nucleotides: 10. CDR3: CASRMGGGRAGELFF. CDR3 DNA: TGTGCCAGCAGGATGGGCGGGGGAAGGGCCGGGGAGCTGTTTTTT.

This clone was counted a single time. The CDR3 here is CASRQGTAQPQHF. The CDR3 region has the DNA TGTGCCAGCAGACAGGGGACTGCACAGCCCCAGCATTTT. The chain carries TRBV28 and TRBJ1-5; 7 bases line up with TRBD1. Germline CDR1 and CDR2: MDHEN and SYDVKM. Trimming cost V 6 bases and J 7 bases; bases outside gene matches: 6. The CDR3 contains 13 residues.

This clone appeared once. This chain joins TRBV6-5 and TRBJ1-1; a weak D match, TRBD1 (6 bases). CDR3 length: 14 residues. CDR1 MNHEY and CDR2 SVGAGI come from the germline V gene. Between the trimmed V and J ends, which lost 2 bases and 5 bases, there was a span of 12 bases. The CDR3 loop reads CASSYRGGGTEAFF. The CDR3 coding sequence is TGTGCCAGCAGTTACCGAGGGGGAGGGACTGAAGCTTTCTTT.

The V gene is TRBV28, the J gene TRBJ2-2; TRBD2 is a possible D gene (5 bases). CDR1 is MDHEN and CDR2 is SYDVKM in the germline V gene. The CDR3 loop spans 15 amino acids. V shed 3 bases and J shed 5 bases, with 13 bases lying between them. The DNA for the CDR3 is TGTGCCAGCAGTTTGGGTCTAGCTGGGACCGGGGAGCTGTTTTTT. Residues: CASSLGLAGTGELFF.

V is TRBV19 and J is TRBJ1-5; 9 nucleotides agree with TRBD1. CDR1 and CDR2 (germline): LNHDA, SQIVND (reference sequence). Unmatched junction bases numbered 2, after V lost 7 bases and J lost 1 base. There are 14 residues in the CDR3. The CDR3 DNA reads TGTGCCAGTACCGGACAGGGGAGCAATCAGCCCCAGCATTTT. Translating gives CASTGQGSNQPQHF.